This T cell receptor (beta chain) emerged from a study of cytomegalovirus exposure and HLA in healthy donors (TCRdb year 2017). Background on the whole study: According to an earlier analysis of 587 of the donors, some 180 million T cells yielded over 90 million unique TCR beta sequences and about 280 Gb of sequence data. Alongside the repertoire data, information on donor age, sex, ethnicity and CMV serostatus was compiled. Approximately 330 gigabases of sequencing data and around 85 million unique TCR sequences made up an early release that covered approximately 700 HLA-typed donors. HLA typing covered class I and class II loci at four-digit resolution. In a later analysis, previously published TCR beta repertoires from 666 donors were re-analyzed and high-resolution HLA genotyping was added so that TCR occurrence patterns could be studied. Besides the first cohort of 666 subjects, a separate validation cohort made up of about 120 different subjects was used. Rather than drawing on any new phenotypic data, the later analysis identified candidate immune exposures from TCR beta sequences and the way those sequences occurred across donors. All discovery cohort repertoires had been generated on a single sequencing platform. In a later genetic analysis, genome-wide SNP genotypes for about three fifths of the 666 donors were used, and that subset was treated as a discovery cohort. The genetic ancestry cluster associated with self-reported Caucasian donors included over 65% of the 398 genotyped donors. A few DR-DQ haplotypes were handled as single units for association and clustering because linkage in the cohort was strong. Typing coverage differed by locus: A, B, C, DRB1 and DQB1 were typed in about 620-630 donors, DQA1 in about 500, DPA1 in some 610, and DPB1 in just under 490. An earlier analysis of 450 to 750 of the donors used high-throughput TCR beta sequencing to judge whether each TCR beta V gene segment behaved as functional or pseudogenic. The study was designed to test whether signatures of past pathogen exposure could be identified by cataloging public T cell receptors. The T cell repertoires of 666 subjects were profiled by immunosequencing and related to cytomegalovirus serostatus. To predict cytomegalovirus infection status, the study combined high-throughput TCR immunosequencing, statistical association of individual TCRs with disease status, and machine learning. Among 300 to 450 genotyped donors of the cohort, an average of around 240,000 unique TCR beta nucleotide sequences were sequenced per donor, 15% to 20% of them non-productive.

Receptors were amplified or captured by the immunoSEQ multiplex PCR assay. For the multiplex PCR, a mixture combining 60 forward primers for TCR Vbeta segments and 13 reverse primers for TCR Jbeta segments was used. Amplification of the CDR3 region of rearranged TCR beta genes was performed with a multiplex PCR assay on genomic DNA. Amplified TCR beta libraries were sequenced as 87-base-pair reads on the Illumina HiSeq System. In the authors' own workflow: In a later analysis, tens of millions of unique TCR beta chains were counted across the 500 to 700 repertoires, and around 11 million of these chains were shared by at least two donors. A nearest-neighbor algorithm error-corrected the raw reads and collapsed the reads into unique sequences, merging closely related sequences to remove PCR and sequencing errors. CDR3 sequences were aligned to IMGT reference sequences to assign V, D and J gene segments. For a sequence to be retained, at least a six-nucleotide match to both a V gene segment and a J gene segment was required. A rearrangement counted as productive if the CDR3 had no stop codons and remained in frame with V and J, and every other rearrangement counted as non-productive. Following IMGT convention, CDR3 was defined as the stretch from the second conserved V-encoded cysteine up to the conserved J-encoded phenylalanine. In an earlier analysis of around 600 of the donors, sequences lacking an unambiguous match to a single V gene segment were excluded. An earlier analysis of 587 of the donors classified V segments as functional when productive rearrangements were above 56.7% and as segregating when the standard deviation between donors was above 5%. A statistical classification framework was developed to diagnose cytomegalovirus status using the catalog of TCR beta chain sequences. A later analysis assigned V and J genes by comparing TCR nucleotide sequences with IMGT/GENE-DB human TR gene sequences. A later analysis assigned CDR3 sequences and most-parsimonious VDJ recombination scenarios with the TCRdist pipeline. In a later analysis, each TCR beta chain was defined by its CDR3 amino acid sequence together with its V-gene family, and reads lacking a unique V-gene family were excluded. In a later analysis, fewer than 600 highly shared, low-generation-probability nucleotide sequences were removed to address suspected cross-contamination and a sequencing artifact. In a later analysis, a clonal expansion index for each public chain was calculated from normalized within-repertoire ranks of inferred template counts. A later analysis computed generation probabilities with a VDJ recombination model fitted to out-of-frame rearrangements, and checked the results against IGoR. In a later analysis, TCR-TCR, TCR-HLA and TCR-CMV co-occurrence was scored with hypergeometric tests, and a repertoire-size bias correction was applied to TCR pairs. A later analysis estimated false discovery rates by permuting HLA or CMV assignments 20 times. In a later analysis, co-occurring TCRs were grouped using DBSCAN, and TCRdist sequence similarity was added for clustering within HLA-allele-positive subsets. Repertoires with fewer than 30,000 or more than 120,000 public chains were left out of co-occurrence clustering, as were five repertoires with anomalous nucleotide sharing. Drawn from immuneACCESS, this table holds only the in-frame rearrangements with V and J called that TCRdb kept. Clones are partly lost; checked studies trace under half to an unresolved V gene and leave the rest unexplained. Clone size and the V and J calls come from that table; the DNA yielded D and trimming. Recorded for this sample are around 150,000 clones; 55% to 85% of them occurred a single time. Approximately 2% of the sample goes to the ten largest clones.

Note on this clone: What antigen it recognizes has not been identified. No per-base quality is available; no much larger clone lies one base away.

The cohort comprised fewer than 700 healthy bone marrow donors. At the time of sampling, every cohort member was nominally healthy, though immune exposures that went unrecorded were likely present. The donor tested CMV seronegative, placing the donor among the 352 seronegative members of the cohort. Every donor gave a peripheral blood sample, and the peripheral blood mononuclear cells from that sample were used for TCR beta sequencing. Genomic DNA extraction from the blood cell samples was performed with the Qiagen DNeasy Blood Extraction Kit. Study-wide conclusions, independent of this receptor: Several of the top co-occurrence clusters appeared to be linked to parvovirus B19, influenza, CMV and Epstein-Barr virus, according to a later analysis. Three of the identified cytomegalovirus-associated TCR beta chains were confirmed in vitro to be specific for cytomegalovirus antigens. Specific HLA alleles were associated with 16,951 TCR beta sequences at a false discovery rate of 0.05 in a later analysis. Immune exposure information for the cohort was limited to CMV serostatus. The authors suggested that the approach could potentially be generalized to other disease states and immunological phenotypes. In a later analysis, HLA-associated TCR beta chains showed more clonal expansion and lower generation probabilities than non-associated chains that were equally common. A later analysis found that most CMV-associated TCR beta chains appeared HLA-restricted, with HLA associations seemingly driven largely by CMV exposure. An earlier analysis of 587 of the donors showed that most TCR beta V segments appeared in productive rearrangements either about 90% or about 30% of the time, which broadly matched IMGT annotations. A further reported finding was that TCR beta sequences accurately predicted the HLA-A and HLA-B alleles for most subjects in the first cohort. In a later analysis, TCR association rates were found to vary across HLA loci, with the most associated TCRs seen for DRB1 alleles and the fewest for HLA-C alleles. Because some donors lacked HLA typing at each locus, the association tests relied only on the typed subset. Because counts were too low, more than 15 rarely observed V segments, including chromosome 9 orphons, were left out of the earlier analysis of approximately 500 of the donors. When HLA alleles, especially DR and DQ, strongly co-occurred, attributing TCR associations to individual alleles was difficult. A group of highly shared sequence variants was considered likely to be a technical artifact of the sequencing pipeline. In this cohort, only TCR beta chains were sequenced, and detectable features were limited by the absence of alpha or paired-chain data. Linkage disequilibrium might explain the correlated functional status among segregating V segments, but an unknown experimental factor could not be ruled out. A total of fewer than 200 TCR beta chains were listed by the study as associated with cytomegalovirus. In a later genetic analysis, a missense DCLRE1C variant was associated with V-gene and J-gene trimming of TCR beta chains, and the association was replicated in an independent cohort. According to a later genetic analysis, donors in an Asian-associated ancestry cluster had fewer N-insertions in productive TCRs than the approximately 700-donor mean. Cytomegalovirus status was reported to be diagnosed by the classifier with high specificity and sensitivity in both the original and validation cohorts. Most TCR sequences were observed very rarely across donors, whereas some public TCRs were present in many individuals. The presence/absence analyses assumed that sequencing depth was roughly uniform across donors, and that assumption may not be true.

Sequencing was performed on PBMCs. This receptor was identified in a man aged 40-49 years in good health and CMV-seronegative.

The DNA is TGCAGCGTGTTACAGGGGCTCCCTGGAGAGACCCAGTACTTC. Its protein reads: CSVLQGLPGETQYF. The V and J genes are TRBV29-1 and TRBJ2-5, with 7 bases matching TRBD1. Including cysteine and phenylalanine, the CDR3 has 14 amino acids. Here the CDR3 DNA is all that survives: 42 bases in frame from base 1. V lost 6 bases and J lost 4 bases, and the count of bases not matched to a germline gene is 11. For CDR1 and CDR2, the germline V gene lists SQVTM and ANQGSEA.